This T cell receptor beta chain derives from a study of T cells in Graves' hyperthyroidism and ophthalmopathy. Across the whole study: Peripheral blood was drawn at first diagnosis, prior to all treatment.

The cohort's ophthalmopathy patients, a group with duration under 3 months, had a Clinical Activity Score of at least 3 and a NOSPECS grade of at least 4. Investigators excluded patients with uncontrolled infection, other autoimmune disease, pregnancy or lactation. V was pared by 6 bases and J by 6 bases, with 16 bases of the junction left unmatched. Germline-derived CDR1 and CDR2 are DFQATT and SNEGSKA (reference sequence). The CDR3 runs 16 residues. Points on this clonotype: This may stem from a read error, because a much larger clone lies one nucleotide away.

The investigators amplified TCR beta CDR3 regions from RNA transcripts. The study used the HTBI primer set for a first-round RT-PCR of the TCR CDR3. Each CDR3 protein is one row after TCRdb ran MiXCR on the multiplex PCR reads. Here the sample spans around 600,000 distinct CDR3 sequences, 13% to 15% being singletons. The sample consisted of blood. V usage is TRBV20-1 and J usage is TRBJ2-1, with TRBD2 identical over 8 bases. This TCR was recovered from a woman under 30 with Graves' ophthalmopathy. This chain's CDR3 is CSALGPLAAGGNEQFF. Written as DNA, the CDR3 is TGCAGTGCGTTAGGGCCACTAGCGGCTGGTGGCAATGAGCAGTTCTTC.